The T cell receptor beta chain described here comes from a study of sequential checkpoint blockade in melanoma. Study-level information: Patients were randomized 1:1 to nivolumab-then-ipilimumab or ipilimumab-then-nivolumab first-line.

Produced via immunoSEQ multiplex PCR; TCRdb's table is partial and in-frame only. The repertoire has more than 10,000 clones, roughly two thirds of them found once; the top ten carry approximately 22%. The CDR3 is made up of 12 amino acids. Per the germline V gene, CDR1 is MNHEY and CDR2 is SVGAGI. Trimming took off 5 bases at V and 6 bases at J, with 11 bases between the two ends. The treatment is: randomized to nivolumab then ipilimumab (arm A) or the reverse (arm B). From thawed PBMCs, live CD3+CD8+ cells negative for CD19 and CD56 were sorted. This chain joins TRBV6-5 and TRBJ2-7; a possible D gene is TRBD2 (6 bases). The sequence was collected from a human donor with melanoma. This specimen was CD8+ T cells sorted from blood (inferred from file names), taken from a patient given nivolumab and ipilimumab in sequence. CDR3 bases: TGTGCCAGCAGTATAACTAGCTTCGAGCAGTACTTC. This codes for CASSITSFEQYF.